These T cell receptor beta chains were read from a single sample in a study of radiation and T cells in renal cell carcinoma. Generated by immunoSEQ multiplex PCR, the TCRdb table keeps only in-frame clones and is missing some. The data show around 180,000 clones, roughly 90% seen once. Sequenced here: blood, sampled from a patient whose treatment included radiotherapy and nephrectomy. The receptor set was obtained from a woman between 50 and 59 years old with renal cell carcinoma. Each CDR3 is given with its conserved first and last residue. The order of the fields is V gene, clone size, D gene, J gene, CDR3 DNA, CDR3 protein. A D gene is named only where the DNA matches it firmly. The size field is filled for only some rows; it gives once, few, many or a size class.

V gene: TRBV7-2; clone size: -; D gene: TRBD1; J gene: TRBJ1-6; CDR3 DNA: TGTGCCAGCAGCTTAGCACAACAGGGGGCTTCCTATAATTCACCCCTCCACTTT; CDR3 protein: CASSLAQQGASYNSPLHF
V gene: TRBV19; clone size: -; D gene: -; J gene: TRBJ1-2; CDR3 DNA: TGTGCCAGTAAAATGGGGGTACAAGGCTACACCTTC; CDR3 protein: CASKMGVQGYTF
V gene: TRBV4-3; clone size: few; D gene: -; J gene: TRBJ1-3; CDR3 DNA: TGCGCCAGCAGCCAAGATCCCTCAGGAGCTGGAAACACCATATATTTT; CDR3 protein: CASSQDPSGAGNTIYF
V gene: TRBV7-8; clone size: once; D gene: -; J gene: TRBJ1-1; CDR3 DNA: TGTGCCAGCAGCTCGCGTGGCAGGGTGTTCGCTGAAGCTTTCTTT; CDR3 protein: CASSSRGRVFAEAFF
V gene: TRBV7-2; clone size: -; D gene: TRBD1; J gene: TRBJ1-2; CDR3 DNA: TGTGCCAGCAGCTTTTCTCCCTCGGGACAGGGGACGGGAGGCTACACCTTC; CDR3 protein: CASSFSPSGQGTGGYTF
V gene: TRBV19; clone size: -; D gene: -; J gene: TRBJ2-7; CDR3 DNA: TGTGCCAGTAGTACACGACAGGCAATAAACTACGAGCAGTACTTC; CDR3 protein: CASSTRQAINYEQYF
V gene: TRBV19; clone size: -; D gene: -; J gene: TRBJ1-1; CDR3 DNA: TGTGCCAGTAGTATAGCAGGGATCGGCACTGAAGCTTTCTTT; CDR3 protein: CASSIAGIGTEAFF
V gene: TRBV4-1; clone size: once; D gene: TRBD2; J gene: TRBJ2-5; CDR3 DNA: TGCGCCAGCAGCCAAGAGGGTCCTAGCGGGGGCTCAGAGACCCAGTACTTC; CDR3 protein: CASSQEGPSGGSETQYF
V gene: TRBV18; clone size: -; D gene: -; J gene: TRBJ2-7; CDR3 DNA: TGTGCCAGCGGCGGGGACCATAAAGTCTACGAGCAGTACTTC; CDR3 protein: CASGGDHKVYEQYF
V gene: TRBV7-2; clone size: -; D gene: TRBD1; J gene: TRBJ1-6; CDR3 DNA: TGTGCCAGCAGCCCGACCGGGACAGAGAATTCACCCCTCCACTTT; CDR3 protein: CASSPTGTENSPLHF
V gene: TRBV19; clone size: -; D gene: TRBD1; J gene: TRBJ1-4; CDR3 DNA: TGTGCCAGTAGTATAGAGGGAGGGGGCGATAATGAAAAACTGTTTTTT; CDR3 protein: CASSIEGGGDNEKLFF
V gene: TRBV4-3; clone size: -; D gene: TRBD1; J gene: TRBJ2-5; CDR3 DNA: TGCGCCAGCAGCCAAGGCCCGGGACAGGGGGAGACCCAGTACTTC; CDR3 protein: CASSQGPGQGETQYF
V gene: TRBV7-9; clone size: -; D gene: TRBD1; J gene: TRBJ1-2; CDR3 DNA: TGTGCCAGCAGCTTTACCGGACAGGCCTCTGAAGATGGCTACACCTTC; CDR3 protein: CASSFTGQASEDGYTF
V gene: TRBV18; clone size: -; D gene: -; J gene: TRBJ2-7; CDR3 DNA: TGTGCCAGCTCACCACCGGAAACTCCAACCTACGAGCAGTACTTC; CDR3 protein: CASSPPETPTYEQYF
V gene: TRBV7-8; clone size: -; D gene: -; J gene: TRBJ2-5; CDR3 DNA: TGTGCCAGCAGCTTAGTCCCGGCCAGCCAAGAGACCCAGTACTTC; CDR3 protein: CASSLVPASQETQYF
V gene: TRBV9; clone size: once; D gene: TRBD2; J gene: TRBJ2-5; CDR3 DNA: TGTGCCAGCAGCCCGACACTAGCGGGGGGGCATGAGACCCAGTACTTC; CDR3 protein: CASSPTLAGGHETQYF
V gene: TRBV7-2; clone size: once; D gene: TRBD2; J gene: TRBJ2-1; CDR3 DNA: TGTGCCAGCAGCTTACTCCTCTTTAGCGGGGGGGCAGGCAATGAGCAGTTCTTC; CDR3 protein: CASSLLLFSGGAGNEQFF
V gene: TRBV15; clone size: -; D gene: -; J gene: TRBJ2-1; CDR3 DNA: TGTGCCACCAGCAGAGCAGGGCGGACCCTCGACGTCAATGAGCAGTTCTTC; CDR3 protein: CATSRAGRTLDVNEQFF
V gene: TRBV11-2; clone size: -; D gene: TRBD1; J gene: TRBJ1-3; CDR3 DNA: TGTGCCAGCAGACCGGGACAGCGCTCTGGAAACACCATATATTTT; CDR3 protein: CASRPGQRSGNTIYF
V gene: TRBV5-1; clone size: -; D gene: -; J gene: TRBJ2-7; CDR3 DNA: TGCGCCAGCAGCTTGGGGCCACCGAGCTCCTACGAGCAGTACTTC; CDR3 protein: CASSLGPPSSYEQYF
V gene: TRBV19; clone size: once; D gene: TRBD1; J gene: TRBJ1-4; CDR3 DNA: TGTGCCAGTAGTAGCGCCGGGACAGGGGGTGAAAAACTGTTTTTT; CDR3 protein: CASSSAGTGGEKLFF
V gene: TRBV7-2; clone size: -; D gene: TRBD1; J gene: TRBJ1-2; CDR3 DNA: TGTGCCAGCAGCTGGACAGGAGGTGGCTACACCTTC; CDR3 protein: CASSWTGGGYTF
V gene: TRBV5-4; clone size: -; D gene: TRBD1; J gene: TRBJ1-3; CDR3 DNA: TGTGCCAGCGGCTATTCTGGGACAGGGGCTGGAAACACCATATATTTT; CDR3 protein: CASGYSGTGAGNTIYF
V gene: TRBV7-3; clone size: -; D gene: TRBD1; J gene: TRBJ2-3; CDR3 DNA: TGTGCCAGCAGCTTAGTTGGGACAGGGGCCACAGATACGCAGTATTTT; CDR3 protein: CASSLVGTGATDTQYF
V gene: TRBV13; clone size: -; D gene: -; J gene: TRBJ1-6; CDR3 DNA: TGTGCCAGCAGCTTAGAACCCAGGAATTCACCCCTCCACTTT; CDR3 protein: CASSLEPRNSPLHF
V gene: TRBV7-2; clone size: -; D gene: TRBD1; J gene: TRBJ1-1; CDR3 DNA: TGTGCCAGCAGCTTAGGGGACAGGGGTATGAACACTGAAGCTTTCTTT; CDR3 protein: CASSLGDRGMNTEAFF
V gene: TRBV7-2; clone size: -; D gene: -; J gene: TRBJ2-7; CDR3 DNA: TGTGCCAGCAGCTTAGATGGGGCACAGGTACAGTACTTC; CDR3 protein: CASSLDGAQVQYF
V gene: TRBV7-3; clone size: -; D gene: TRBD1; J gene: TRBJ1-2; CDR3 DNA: TGTGCCAGCAGCATCGGGACAGAAGCTAACTATGGCTACACCTTC; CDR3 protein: CASSIGTEANYGYTF
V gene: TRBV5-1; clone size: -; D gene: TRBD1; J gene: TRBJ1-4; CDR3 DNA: TGCGCCAGCAGCCCGCAGGGGGCTGGTGAAAAACTGTTTTTT; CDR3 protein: CASSPQGAGEKLFF
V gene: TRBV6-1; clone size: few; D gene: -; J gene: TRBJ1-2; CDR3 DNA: TGTGCCAGCAGTGTGGGTAGCTATGGCTACACCTTC; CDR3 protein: CASSVGSYGYTF
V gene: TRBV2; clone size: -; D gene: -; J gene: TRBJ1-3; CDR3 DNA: TGTGCCAGCAGGCAGGGGTCTGGAAACACCATATATTTT; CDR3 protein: CASRQGSGNTIYF
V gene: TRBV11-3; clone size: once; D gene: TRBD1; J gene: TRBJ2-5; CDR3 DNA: TGTGCCAGCAGCTCCGGGACAGGGTCTCGAGAGACCCAGTACTTC; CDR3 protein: CASSSGTGSRETQYF
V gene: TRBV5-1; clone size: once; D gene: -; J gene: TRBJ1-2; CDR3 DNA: TGCGCCAGCAGCTTGGAAAGTGGCTACACCTTC; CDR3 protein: CASSLESGYTF
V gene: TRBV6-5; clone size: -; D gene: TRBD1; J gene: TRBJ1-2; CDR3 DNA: TGTGCCAGCAGTCGGACAGGGGGGTCCTATGGCTACACCTTC; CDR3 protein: CASSRTGGSYGYTF
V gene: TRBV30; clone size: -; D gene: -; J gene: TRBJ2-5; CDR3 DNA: TGTGCCTGGAGTGTGGTGAGTGCCGGGACCCAGTACTTC; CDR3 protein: CAWSVVSAGTQYF
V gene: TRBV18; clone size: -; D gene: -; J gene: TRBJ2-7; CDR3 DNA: TGTGCCAGCTCATCGACACCGGACGGTGCCTACGAGCAGTACTTC; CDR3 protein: CASSSTPDGAYEQYF
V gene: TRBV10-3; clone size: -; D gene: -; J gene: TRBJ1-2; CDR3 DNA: TGTGCCATCAGTGAGTCGGTGGGGGTCCTATCCTATGGCTACACCTTC; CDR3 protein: CAISESVGVLSYGYTF
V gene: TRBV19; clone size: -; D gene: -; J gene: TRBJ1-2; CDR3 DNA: TGTGCCAGTGGGGAACAGGGATTAGGAGGCTACACCTTC; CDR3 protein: CASGEQGLGGYTF
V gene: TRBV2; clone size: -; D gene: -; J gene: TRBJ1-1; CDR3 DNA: TGTGCCAGCAGTGCCAACAGGGCTGGGGGCACTGAAGCTTTCTTT; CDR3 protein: CASSANRAGGTEAFF
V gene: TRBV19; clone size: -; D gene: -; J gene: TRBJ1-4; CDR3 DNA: TGTGCCAGTAGTGCGGTTTACCGGGAAGAAAAACTGTTTTTT; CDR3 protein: CASSAVYREEKLFF
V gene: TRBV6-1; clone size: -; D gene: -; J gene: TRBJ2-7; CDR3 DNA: TGTGCAACTACACAGGAGGGGTACTCCTACGAGCAGTACTTC; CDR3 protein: CATTQEGYSYEQYF
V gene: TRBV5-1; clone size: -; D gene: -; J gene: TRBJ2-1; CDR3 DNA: TGCGCCAGCAGCTTGGAGGGCGGGGCCTACAATGAGCAGTTCTTC; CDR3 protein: CASSLEGGAYNEQFF
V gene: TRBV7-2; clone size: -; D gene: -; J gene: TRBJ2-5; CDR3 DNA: TGTGCCAGCAGCTTCGGACCAATCCAAGAGACCCAGTACTTC; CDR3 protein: CASSFGPIQETQYF
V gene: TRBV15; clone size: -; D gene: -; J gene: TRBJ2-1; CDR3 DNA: TGTGCCACCAGCAGAGATCGGGGGAGTAGCGTCTACAATGAGCAGTTCTTC; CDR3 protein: CATSRDRGSSVYNEQFF
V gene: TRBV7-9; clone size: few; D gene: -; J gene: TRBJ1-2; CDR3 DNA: TGTGCCAGCAGCCACCAGGGAAGGGGCGCGGATGGCTACACCTTC; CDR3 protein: CASSHQGRGADGYTF
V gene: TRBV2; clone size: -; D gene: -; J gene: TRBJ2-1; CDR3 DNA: TGTGCCAGCAGTGCCGAGGGGGGCTCCTACAATGAGCAGTTCTTC; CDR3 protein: CASSAEGGSYNEQFF
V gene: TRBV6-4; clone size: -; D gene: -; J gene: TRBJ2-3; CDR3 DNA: TGTGCCAGCAGTGCCCTCGGACACAGCACAGATACGCAGTATTTT; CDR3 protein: CASSALGHSTDTQYF
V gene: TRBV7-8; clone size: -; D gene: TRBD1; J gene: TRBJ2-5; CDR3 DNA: TGTGCCAGCAGCGAGGGACAGGGCTATTCAGAGACCCAGTACTTC; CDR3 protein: CASSEGQGYSETQYF
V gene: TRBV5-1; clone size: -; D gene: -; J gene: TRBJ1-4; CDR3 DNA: TGCGCCAGCAGCTCGGACCCCACAACTAATGAAAAACTGTTTTTT; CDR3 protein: CASSSDPTTNEKLFF
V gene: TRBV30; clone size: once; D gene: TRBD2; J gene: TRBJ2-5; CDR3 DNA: TGTGCCTGGAGTAGGGGACTAGCGGGGGTTCAAGAGACCCAGTACTTC; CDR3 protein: CAWSRGLAGVQETQYF
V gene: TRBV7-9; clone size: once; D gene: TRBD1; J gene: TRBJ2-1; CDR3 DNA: TGTGCCAGCAGCCACAAGACAGGGGGCGCCTACAATGAGCAGTTCTTC; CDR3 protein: CASSHKTGGAYNEQFF
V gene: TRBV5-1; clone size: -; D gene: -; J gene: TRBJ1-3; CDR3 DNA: TGCGCCAGCAGCTCAGGGACTATTGGAAACACCATATATTTT; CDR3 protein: CASSSGTIGNTIYF
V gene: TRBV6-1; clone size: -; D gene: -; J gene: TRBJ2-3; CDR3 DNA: TGTGCCAGCAGTGAAGGAGGCACAGATACGCAGTATTTT; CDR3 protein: CASSEGGTDTQYF
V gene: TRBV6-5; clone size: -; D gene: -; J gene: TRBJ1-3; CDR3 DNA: TGTGCCAGCAGTTACTCGACCGCAATCTCTGGAAACACCATATATTTT; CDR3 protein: CASSYSTAISGNTIYF
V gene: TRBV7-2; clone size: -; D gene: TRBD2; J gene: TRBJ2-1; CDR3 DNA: TGTGCCAGCAGCTTGGGGACTAGCATCTACAATGAGCAGTTCTTC; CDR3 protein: CASSLGTSIYNEQFF
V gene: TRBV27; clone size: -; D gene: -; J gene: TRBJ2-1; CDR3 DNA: TGTGCCAGCAGCCCTCGGGGTGCAACCTACAATGAGCAGTTCTTC; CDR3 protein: CASSPRGATYNEQFF